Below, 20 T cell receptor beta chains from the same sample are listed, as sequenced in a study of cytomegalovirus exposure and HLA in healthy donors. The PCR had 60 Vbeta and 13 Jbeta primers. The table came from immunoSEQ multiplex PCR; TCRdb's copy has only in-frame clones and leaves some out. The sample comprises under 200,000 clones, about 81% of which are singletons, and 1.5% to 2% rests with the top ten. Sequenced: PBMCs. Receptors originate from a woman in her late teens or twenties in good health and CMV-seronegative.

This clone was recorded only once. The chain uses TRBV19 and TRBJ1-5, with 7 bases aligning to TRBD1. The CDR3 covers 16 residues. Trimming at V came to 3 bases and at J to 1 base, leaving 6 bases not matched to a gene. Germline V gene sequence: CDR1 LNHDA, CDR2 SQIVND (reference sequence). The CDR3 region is CASSMVQGTSNQPQHF. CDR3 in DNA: TGTGCCAGTAGTATGGTACAGGGGACCAGCAATCAGCCCCAGCATTTT.

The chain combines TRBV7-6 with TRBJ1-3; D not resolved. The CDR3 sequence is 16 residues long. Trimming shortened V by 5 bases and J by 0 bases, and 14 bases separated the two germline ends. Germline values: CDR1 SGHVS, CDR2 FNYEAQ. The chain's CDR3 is CASSLFSQSSGNTIYF. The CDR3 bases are TGTGCCAGCAGCCTTTTTTCACAGTCCTCTGGAAACACCATATATTTT. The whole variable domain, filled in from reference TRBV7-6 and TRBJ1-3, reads GAGVSQSPRYKVTKRGQDVALRCDPISGHVSLYWYRQALGQGPEFLTYFNYEAQQDKSGLPNDRFSAERPEGSISTLTIQRTEQRDSAMYRCASSLFSQSSGNTIYFGEGSWLTVV.

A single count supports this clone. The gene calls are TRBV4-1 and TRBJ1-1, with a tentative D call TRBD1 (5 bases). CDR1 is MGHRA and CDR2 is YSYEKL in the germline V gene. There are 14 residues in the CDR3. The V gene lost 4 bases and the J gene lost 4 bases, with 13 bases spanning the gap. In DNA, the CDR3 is TGCGCCAGCAGCCCCAAGTCGGGGGGCACTGAAGCTTTCTTT. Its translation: CASSPKSGGTEAFF.

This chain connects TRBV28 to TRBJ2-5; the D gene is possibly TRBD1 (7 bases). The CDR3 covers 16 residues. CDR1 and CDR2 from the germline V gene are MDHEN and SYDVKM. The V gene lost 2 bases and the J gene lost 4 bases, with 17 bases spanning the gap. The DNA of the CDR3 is TGTGCCAGCAGTTTAACCGCAGGGGGGAGGTTAGAGACCCAGTACTTC. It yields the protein CASSLTAGGRLETQYF.

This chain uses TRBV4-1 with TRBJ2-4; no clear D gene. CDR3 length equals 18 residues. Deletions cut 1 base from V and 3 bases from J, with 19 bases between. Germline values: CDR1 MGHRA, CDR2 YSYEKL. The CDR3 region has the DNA TGCGCCAGCAGCCAAGTTCCTTCTCCCCCAAAGAGCAAAAACATTCAGTACTTC. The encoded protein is CASSQVPSPPKSKNIQYF.

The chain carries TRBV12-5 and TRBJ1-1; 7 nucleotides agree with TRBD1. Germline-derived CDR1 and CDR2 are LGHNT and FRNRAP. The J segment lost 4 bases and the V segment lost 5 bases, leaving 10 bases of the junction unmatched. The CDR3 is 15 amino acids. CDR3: CASGPGEGASTEAFF. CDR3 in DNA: TGTGCTAGTGGTCCCGGAGAGGGGGCTAGCACTGAAGCTTTCTTT.

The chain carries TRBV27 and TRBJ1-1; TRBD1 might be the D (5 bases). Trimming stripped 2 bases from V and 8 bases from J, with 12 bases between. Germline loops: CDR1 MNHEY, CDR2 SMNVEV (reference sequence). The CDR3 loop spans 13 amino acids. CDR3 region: CASSLQFGGEAFF. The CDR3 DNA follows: TGTGCCAGCAGTTTACAGTTCGGGGGGGAAGCTTTCTTT.

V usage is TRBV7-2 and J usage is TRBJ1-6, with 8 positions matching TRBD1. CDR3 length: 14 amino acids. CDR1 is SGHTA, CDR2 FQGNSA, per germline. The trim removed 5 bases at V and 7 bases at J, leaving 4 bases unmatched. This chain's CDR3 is CASSDTGGNSPLHF. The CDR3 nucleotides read TGTGCCAGCAGCGACACAGGGGGGAATTCACCCCTCCACTTT.

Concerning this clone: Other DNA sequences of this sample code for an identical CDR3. In DNA form, the CDR3 reads TGTGCCAGCAGTTACTCGGGCACGGGCGGGGAAAAACTGTTTTTT. Its translation is CASSYSGTGGEKLFF. This rearrangement joins TRBV6-5 to TRBJ1-4; no clear D gene. V lost 0 bases and J lost 8, with 13 bases in between. This CDR3 is built from 15 residues. The germline V gene encodes CDR1 MNHEY and CDR2 SVGAGI.

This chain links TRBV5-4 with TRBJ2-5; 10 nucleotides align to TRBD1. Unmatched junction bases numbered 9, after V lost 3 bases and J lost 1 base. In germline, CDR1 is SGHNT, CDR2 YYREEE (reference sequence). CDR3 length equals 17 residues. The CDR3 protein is CASSSLGTGDSQETQYF. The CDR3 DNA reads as TGTGCCAGCAGCTCGCTTGGGACAGGGGATTCCCAAGAGACCCAGTACTTC.

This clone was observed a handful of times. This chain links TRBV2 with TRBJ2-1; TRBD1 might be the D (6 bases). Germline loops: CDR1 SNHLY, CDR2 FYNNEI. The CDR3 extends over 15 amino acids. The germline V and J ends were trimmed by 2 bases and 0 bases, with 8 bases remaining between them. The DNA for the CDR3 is TGTGCCAGCAGTGAAAGCAGGGGCTCCTACAATGAGCAGTTCTTC. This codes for CASSESRGSYNEQFF.

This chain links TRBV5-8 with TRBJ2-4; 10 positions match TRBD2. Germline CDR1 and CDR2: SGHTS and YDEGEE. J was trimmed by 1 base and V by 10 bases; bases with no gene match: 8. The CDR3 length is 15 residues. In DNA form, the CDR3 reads TGTGCCGACCTAAGCGGGAGGGCCGCCAAAAACATTCAGTACTTC. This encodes CADLSGRAAKNIQYF.

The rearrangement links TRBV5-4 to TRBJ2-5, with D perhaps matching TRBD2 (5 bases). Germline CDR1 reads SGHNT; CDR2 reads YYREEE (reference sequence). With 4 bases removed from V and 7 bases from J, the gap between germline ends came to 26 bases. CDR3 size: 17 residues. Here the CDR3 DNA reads TGTGCCAGCAGCGCGACGGACTCTTCTCACCTGGGGTCGACCCAGTACTTC. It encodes CASSATDSSHLGSTQYF.

The chain's CDR3 is CASSPFDIRQTVFF. For the CDR3, the DNA is TGTGCCAGCAGCCCCTTTGATATCCGACAGACGGTGTTCTTC. The rearrangement joins TRBV7-9 to TRBJ2-1, with D perhaps matching TRBD1 (5 bases). CDR1 is SEHNR and CDR2 is FQNEAQ in the germline V gene (reference sequence). This CDR3 region has 14 residues. The germline V and J ends were trimmed by 5 bases and 15 bases, with 23 bases remaining between them.

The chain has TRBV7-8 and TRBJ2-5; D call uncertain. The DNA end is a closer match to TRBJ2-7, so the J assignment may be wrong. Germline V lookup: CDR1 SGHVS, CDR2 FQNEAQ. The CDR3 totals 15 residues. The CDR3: CASSLRRVLAYEQYF. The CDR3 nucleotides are TGTGCCAGCAGCTTAAGACGGGTCCTCGCCTACGAGCAGTACTTC.

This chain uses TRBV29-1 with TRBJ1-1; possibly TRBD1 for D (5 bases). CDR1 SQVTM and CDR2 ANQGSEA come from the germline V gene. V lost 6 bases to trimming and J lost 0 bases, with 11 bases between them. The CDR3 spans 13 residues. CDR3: CSVERGLNTEAFF. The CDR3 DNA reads TGCAGCGTAGAAAGGGGCTTGAACACTGAAGCTTTCTTT.

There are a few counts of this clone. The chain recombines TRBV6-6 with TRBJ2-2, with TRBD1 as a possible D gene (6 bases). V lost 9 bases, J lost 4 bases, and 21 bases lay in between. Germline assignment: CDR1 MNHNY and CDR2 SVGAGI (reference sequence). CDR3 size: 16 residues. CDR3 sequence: CASRDMLVPSTGELFF. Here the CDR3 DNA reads TGTGCCAGTCGGGACATGCTAGTCCCCTCCACCGGGGAGCTGTTTTTT.

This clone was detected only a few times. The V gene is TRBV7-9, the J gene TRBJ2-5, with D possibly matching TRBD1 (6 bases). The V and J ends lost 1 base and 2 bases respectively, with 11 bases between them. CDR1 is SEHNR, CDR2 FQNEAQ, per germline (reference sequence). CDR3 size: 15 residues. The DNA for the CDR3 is TGTGCCAGCAGCTTAGGATCAGGGGATCAAGAGACCCAGTACTTC. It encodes CASSLGSGDQETQYF.

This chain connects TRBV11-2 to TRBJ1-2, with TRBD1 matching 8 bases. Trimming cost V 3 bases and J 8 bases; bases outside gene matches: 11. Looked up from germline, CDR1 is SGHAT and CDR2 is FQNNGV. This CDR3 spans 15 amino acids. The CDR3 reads CASSLGGRQGTGYTF. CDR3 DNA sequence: TGTGCCAGCAGCTTGGGGGGCCGACAGGGGACCGGCTACACCTTC.

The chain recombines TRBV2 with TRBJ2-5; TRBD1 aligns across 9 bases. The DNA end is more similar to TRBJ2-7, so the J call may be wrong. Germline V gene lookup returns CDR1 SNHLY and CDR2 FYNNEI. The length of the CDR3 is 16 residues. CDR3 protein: CASSEVSDRGGYEQYF. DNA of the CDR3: TGTGCCAGCAGTGAAGTGTCGGACAGGGGAGGCTACGAGCAGTACTTC.